This T cell receptor (beta chain) is drawn from a study of OX40 agonist ivuxolimab in advanced cancers. About the study: Cancers in dose escalation were hepatocellular, melanoma, renal cell and head and neck.

Study-wide points: At 0.1 to 3.0 mg/kg, clonal expansion of CD4+ and CD8+ blood T cells had occurred by week 6.

Blood specimens came from baseline, cycle 4 day 1, and cycle 7 day 1. The table came from immunoSEQ multiplex PCR; TCRdb's copy has only in-frame clones and leaves some out. The sample includes roughly 90,000 clones, about 89% of them seen just once. The CDR3 totals 15 residues. Germline values: CDR1 MNHEY, CDR2 SVGAGI. The V and J ends lost 2 bases and 3 bases, in that order; junction bases with no gene match: 5. Note on this clone: Antigen unknown.

The rearrangement uses TRBV6-5 and TRBJ2-7, with 9 bases that match TRBD1. The sample was CD4+ or CD8+ T cells sorted from blood, taken in a trial of the OX40 agonist ivuxolimab. The sequence was obtained from an adult with an advanced solid tumor such as melanoma, head and neck, liver or kidney cancer. In nucleotides, the CDR3 is TGTGCCAGCAGTTACCAAGTGGGACAGGGCTACGAGCAGTACTTC. This codes for CASSYQVGQGYEQYF.